Sequencing of this T cell receptor (beta chain) was carried out in a study of T-cell memory formation after mild COVID-19. Study background: TCR clustering was largely donor specific.

TCRdb passed the 5' RACE reads through MiXCR, listing each CDR3 protein once. The top ten hold approximately 40% of the sample, which has 110,000 or so distinct CDR3 sequences, about a fifth seen once. The TCR comes from a man younger than 30 who had mild COVID-19 (a few samples of this study predate the infection). Cell type and time point are not known. Sequenced: PBMCs or a T cell subset sorted from them (not recorded which).

This CDR3 reads CASSSRTGSFHGYTF. The CDR3 nucleotides read TGTGCCAGCAGTTCAAGGACAGGGTCGTTTCATGGCTACACCTTC. The rearrangement joins TRBV12-3 or TRBV12-4 to TRBJ1-2, with 8 bases fitting TRBD1. Losses at the gene ends were 4 bases for V and 6 bases for J; bases not matched to a gene: 10. The CDR3 has 15 residues.